Below, one T cell receptor (beta chain) is given with its context. This specimen belongs to a study of blood T cell repertoires in COVID-19. Study-level background: T cells, B-cell-depleted T cells, or PBMCs provided the cDNA or gDNA that served as material.

Clones were read by immunoSEQ multiplex PCR, and TCRdb kept only the in-frame ones, dropping some. Counted here are 350,000 to 500,000 clones, about 88% occurring once; the ten biggest clones make up about 1.4%. Participant ages covered about 18 to 89 years across 24 US areas. Grouping used clinical history reported by participants in a survey and questionnaire. Germline V gives CDR1 MDHEN, CDR2 SYDVKM. This CDR3 comprises 18 residues. The ends were cut back, 2 bases at V and 0 bases at J, with 17 bases in the middle. This sequence originates from a young woman who had been exposed to COVID-19. This chain connects TRBV28 to TRBJ1-3; D is perhaps TRBD1 (5 bases). The material sequenced was PBMCs or T cells enriched from blood (not recorded which). CDR3 sequence: CASSLGGAGPSSGNTIYF. As DNA, the CDR3 is TGTGCCAGCAGTTTAGGTGGGGCGGGGCCTAGCTCTGGAAACACCATATATTTT.